Shown below are 11 T cell receptor beta chains from a single sample sequenced in a study of T cell repertoires in cytomegalovirus infection. TCRdb re-called the reads with MiXCR, one entry per CDR3 protein. The data show hundreds of thousands of distinct CDR3 sequences, about a sixth seen once. Material: PBMCs. The receptors originated from a human donor in good health (CMV status not recorded). Some clones in this sample may be carry-over from other donors' samples.

This clonotype was detected many times. The chain links TRBV6-5 to TRBJ1-2, with 10 bases identical to TRBD1. CDR1 MNHEY and CDR2 SVGAGI come from the germline V gene. Trimming at V came to 4 bases and at J to 4 bases, leaving 12 bases not matched to a gene. CDR3 length equals 17 residues. CDR3 sequence reads: CASSSLTGTGAIYGYTF. Written as DNA, the CDR3 is TGTGCCAGCAGTTCTTTGACCGGGACAGGGGCCATCTATGGCTACACCTTC.

The V call is TRBV7-6, the J call TRBJ2-5; the D gene is possibly TRBD1 (5 bases). The germline V gene encodes CDR1 SGHVS and CDR2 FNYEAQ. Trimming left V 8 bases short and J 1 base short, with 8 bases between. This CDR3 spans 12 amino acids. CDR3 DNA: TGTGCCAGCGCCCAGGGCCAAGAGACCCAGTACTTC. It translates to CASAQGQETQYF.

This clonotype was counted a few times. The gene calls are TRBV10-3 and TRBJ2-5; D is uncertain. The CDR3 covers 13 residues. Trimming shortened V by 8 bases and J by 1 base, and 11 bases separated the two germline ends. The germline gives CDR1 ENHRY, CDR2 SYGVKD. The CDR3 sequence: CAISANTQETQYF. The CDR3 DNA is TGTGCCATCTCTGCCAATACCCAAGAGACCCAGTACTTC.

This rearrangement joins TRBV6-2 or TRBV6-3 to TRBJ1-2; D remains unclear. The CDR3 loop spans 13 amino acids. Germline CDR1 is MNHEY and CDR2 is SVGEGT. V was pared by 4 bases and J by 8 bases, with 14 bases between. CDR3 bases: TGTGCCAGCAGTTCGGGTCCCGTTAACGGCTACACCTTC. It is translated as CASSSGPVNGYTF.

The chain combines TRBV6-5 with TRBJ2-5; D not certain. CDR3 length: 16 amino acids. The V end lost 0 bases, the J end lost 2 bases, and 13 bases lay between the germline ends. Germline loops: CDR1 MNHEY, CDR2 SVGAGI. The DNA of the CDR3 is TGTGCCAGCAGTTACTCGAATTATCTGCGGCAAGAGACCCAGTACTTC. The encoded protein is CASSYSNYLRQETQYF.

This clonotype was found a few times. V is TRBV5-6 and J is TRBJ1-1; D uncertain. This CDR3 is 15 amino acids long. Trimming removed 5 bases at V and 3 bases at J, with 17 bases between. Germline values: CDR1 SGHDT, CDR2 YYEEEE. The CDR3 loop is CASRSSGRRYTEAFF. DNA for the CDR3: TGTGCCAGCAGATCCTCGGGCAGGCGCTACACTGAAGCTTTCTTT.

The V and J genes are TRBV28 and TRBJ1-4; D call uncertain. From germline, CDR1 is MDHEN and CDR2 SYDVKM. With 6 bases removed from V and 8 bases from J, the gap between germline ends came to 7 bases. This CDR3 is built from 11 residues. CDR3 bases: TGTGCCAGCAGCAACGGGGAAAAACTGTTTTTT. Protein product: CASSNGEKLFF.

The chain recombines TRBV18 with TRBJ2-5; unclear D gene. Germline assignment: CDR1 KGHSH and CDR2 LQKENI. This CDR3 has 15 residues. Trimming took off 0 bases at V and 0 bases at J, with 8 bases between the two ends. In DNA form, the CDR3 reads TGTGCCAGCTCACCACCGGGAACGTACCAAGAGACCCAGTACTTC. It is translated as CASSPPGTYQETQYF. Looking up the rest from reference TRBV18 and TRBJ2-5 gives the full variable domain: NAGVMQNPRHLVRRRGQEARLRCSPMKGHSHVYWYRQLPEEGLKFMVYLQKENIIDESGMPKERFSAEFPKEGPSILRIQQVVRGDSAAYFCASSPPGTYQETQYFGPGTRLLVL.

The chain uses TRBV18 and TRBJ2-3; 8 bases are shared with TRBD2. CDR3 size: 14 residues. The germline V gene has CDR1 KGHSH and CDR2 LQKENI. Trimming took 5 bases from V and 1 from J; bases not matched to a gene: 2. CDR3 residues: CASSERERTDTQYF. Here the CDR3 DNA reads TGTGCCAGCTCAGAGCGGGAGCGCACAGATACGCAGTATTTT. Filled out from reference TRBV18 and TRBJ2-3, the complete variable domain reads NAGVMQNPRHLVRRRGQEARLRCSPMKGHSHVYWYRQLPEEGLKFMVYLQKENIIDESGMPKERFSAEFPKEGPSILRIQQVVRGDSAAYFCASSERERTDTQYFGPGTRLTVL.

This clonotype was counted only a few times. V usage is TRBV20-1 and J usage is TRBJ1-4, with D uncertain. Germline V CDR1 and CDR2: DFQATT, SNEGSKA (reference sequence). V lost 5 bases and J 0 bases, leaving 13 bases between the germline ends. The CDR3 runs 15 residues. The CDR3 loop reads CSAPPGPTTNEKLFF. The CDR3 DNA reads as TGCAGTGCTCCCCCCGGACCTACAACTAATGAAAAACTGTTTTTT.

This chain uses TRBV5-4 with TRBJ2-1, with D possibly TRBD2 on 6 matching bases. Germline V gene sequence: CDR1 SGHNT, CDR2 YYREEE (reference sequence). The CDR3 extends over 17 amino acids. V dropped 4 bases and J dropped 5 bases, with 22 bases sitting between them. This CDR3 reads CASSPGVKRVGNNEQFF. DNA of the CDR3: TGTGCCAGCAGCCCGGGGGTAAAGCGGGTGGGGAACAATGAGCAGTTCTTC.